The sequence of this TCR beta chain was determined in a study of blood T cell repertoires in COVID-19. Sequencing used immunoSEQ multiplex PCR; TCRdb keeps in-frame clones, though not all of them. The sample holds over 150,000 clones, over 70% seen once. The CDR3 sequence is 14 residues long. Germline CDR1 SGHTA, CDR2 FQGTGA. V lost 3 bases to trimming and J lost 0 bases, with 8 bases between them. As regards this clone: The same CDR3 can be traced to other DNA sequences in this sample.

The TCR comes from a woman in her 70s who had recovered from COVID-19. The chain recombines TRBV7-3 with TRBJ1-1, with D perhaps TRBD1 (6 bases). Sequenced material: peripheral blood. The CDR3 is CASSLSGVNTEAFF. CDR3 DNA sequence: TGTGCCAGCAGCTTGTCAGGGGTGAACACTGAAGCTTTCTTT.